This TCR beta chain comes out of a study of Graves' ophthalmopathy and Graves' hyperthyroidism. Amplification from RNA transcripts yielded the TCR beta CDR3 regions. Investigators did first-round RT-PCR with HTBI primers, then second-round multiplex PCR. TCRdb itself ran the multiplex PCR reads through MiXCR, one entry per CDR3 protein. The sample shows hundreds of thousands of distinct CDR3 sequences, roughly 40% of them seen only once. In germline, CDR1 is SGHTA, CDR2 FQGTGA. The trim removed 11 bases at V and 4 bases at J, leaving 8 bases unmatched. The CDR3 consists of 13 residues. The chain recombines TRBV7-3 with TRBJ1-2; 9 bases agree with TRBD1. The TCR originated in an adult man with Graves' ophthalmopathy. What was sequenced was peripheral blood. CDR3 sequence: CAERTGDFYGYTF. CDR3 in DNA: TGTGCCGAAAGGACAGGGGATTTCTATGGCTACACCTTC.